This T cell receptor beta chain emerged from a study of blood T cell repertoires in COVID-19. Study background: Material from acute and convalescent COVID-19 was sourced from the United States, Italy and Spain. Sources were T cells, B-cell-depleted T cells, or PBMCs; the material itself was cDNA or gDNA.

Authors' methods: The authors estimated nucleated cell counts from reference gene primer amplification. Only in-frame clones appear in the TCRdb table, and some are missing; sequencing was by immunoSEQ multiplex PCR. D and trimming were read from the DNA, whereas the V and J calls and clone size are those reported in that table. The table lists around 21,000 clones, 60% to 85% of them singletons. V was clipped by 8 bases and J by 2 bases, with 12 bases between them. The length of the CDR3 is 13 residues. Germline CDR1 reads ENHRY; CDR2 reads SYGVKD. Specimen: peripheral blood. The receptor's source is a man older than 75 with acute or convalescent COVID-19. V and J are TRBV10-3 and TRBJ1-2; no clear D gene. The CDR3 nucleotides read TGTGCCATCGCGGGGTCACTAAACTATGGCTACACCTTC. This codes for CAIAGSLNYGYTF.